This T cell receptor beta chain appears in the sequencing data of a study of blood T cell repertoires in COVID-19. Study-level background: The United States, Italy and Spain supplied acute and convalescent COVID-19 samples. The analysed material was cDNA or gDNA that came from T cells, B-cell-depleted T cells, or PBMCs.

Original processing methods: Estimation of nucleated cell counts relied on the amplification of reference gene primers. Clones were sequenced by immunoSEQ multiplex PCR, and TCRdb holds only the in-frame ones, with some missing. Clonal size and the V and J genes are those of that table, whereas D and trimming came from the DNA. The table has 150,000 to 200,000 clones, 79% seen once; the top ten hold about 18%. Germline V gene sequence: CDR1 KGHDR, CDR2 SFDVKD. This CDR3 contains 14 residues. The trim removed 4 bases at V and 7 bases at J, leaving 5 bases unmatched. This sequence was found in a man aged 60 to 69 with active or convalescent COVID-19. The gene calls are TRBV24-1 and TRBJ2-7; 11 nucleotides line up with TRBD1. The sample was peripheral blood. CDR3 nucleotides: TGTGCCACCAGTGACGGGACAGGGGGTCGGGAGCAGTACTTC. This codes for CATSDGTGGREQYF.